Sequencing of this TCR beta chain was carried out in a study of metastatic and nonmetastatic thyroid tumors. Study as a whole: Thyroid patients, malignant and benign, had repertoires compared across blood and tumor or nodule tissue.

There are many counts of this clone. Antigen unknown. The conserved closing phenylalanine or tryptophan is absent in this CDR3, likely reflecting a read error. Other nucleotide sequences from this sample produce the same CDR3. Original processing notes: The study's classifier, a distant-metastasis tool for papillary thyroid cancer, was built using CDR3 differences across clinicopathological groups. TCRdb re-analyzed the PCR reads through MiXCR. TCRdb assigned the V and J calls; the authors' analysis was not used. The sample has 25,000 to 30,000 clones, more than 13% seen once. Whole-study results and caveats: For both blood and tumor, malignant thyroid tumors reportedly showed significantly higher TCR beta diversity than benign nodules did.

The CDR3 covers 14 residues. Trimming took 4 bases from V and 1 from J, leaving 9 bases between them. Germline-derived CDR1 and CDR2 are ENHRY and SYGVKD. Thyroid surgery had not been preceded by any treatment in any patient. The chain uses TRBV10-3 and TRBJ2-3; maybe TRBD1 (5 bases). Source material: blood. The receptor comes from a female donor with papillary thyroid cancer or a benign thyroid nodule (not recorded which). Some clones in this sample may be carry-over from other donors' samples. The CDR3 region is CAISGQQGTDTQYL. The DNA for the CDR3 is TGTGCCATCAGTGGGCAACAGGGCACAGATACGCAGTATCTT.